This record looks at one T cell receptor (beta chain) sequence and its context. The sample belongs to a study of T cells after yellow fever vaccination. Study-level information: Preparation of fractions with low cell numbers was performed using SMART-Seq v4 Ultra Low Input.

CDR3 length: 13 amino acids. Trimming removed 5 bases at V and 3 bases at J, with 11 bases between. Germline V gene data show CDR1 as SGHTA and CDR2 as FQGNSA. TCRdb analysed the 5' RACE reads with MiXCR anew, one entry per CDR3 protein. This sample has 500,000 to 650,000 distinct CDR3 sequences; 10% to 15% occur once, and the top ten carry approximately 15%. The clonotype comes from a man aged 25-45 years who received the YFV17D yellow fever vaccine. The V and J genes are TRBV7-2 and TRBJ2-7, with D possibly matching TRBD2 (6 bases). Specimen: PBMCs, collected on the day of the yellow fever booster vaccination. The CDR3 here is CASSVGLIYEQYF. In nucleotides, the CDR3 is TGTGCCAGCAGCGTGGGACTTATCTACGAGCAGTACTTC.